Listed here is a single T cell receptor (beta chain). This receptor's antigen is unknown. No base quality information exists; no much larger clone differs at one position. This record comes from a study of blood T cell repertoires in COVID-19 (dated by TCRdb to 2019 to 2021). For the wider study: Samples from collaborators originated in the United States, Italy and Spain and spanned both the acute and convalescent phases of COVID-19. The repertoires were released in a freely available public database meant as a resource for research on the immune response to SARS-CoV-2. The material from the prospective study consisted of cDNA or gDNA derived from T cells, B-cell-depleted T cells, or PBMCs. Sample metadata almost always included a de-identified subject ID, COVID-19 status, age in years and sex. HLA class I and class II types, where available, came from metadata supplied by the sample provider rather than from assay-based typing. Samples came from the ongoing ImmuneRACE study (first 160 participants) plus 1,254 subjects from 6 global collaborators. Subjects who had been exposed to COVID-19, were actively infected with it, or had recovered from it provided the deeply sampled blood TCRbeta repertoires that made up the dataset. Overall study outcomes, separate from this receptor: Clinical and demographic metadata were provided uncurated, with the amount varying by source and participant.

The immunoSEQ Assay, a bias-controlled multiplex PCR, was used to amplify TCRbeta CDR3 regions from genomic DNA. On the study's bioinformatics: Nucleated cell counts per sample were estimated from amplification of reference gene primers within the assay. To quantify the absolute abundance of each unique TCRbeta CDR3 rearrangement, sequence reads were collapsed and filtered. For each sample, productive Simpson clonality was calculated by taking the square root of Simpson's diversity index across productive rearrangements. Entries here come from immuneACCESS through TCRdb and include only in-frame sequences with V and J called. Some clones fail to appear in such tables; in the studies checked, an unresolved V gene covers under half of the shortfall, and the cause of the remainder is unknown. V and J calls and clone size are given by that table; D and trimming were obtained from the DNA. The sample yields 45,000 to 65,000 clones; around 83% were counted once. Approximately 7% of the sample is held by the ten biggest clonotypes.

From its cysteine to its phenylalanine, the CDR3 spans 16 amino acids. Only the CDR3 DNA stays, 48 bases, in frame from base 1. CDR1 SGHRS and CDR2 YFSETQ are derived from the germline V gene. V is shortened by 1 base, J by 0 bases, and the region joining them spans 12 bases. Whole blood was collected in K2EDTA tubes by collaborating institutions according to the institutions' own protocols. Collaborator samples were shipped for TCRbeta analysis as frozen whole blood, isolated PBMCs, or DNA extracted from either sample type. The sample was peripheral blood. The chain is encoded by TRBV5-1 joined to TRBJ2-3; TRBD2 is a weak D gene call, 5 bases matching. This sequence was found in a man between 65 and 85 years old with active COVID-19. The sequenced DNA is TGCGCCAGCAGCTTGTCTAGGGAGTTAAGCACAGATACGCAGTATTTT. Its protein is CASSLSRELSTDTQYF.